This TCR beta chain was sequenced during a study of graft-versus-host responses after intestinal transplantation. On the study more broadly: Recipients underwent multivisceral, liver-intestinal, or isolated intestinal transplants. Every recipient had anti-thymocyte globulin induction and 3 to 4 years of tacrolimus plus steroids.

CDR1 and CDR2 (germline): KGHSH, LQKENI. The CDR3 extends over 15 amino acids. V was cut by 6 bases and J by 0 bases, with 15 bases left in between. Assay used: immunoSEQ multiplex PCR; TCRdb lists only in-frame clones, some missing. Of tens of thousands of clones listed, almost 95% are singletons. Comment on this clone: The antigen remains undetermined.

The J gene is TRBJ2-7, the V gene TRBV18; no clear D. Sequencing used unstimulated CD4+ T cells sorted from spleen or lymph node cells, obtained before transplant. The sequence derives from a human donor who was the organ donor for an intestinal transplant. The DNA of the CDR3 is TGTGCCAGCTCGCGCATTACTTCGAGCTCCTACGAGCAGTACTTC. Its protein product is CASSRITSSSYEQYF.